The clone carrying this TCR beta chain appeared many times. TCRdb recomputed calls from the 5' RACE reads with MiXCR, one row per CDR3 protein. This sample has 150,000 to 200,000 distinct CDR3 sequences, with approximately 10% found just once. These data belong to a study of T cells after yellow fever vaccination. The CDR3 covers 14 residues. V lost 1 base and J lost 0, with 5 bases in between. This chain uses TRBV12-3 or TRBV12-4 with TRBJ2-3; D is uncertain. The material sequenced was CD8+ T cells sorted from PBMCs, taken 45 days after the yellow fever booster vaccination. The TCR comes from a man younger than 30 who received the YFV17D yellow fever vaccine. The CDR3 DNA sequence: TGTGCCAGCAGTTTAGACAGTAGCACAGATACGCAGTATTTT. It codes for CASSLDSSTDTQYF.